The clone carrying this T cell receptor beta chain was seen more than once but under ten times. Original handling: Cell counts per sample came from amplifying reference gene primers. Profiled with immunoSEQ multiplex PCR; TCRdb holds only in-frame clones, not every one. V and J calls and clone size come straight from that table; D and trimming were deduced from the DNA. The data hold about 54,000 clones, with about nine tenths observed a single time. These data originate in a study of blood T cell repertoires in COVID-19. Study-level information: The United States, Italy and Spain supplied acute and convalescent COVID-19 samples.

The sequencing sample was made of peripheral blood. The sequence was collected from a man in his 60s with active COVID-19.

The DNA for the CDR3 is TGTGCCAGCAGCCAAGATCGCGCTAGCGGGAGGCATACGCAGTATTTT. It translates to CASSQDRASGRHTQYF. This rearrangement joins TRBV4-2 to TRBJ2-3; 11 bases fit TRBD2. This CDR3 has 16 amino acids. Unmatched junction bases numbered 6, after V lost 0 bases and J lost 7 bases. CDR1 and CDR2 (germline): LGHNA, YNFKEQ.